This T cell receptor beta chain comes out of a study of cytomegalovirus exposure and HLA in healthy donors. Study-level information: An analysis done earlier identified 100 million to 140 million unique TCR beta sequences from 150 million to 200 million T cells.

Overall study findings and caveats: Fewer N-insertions (relative to the approximately 700-donor mean) were reportedly seen in an Asian-associated ancestry cluster in a later analysis. A later analysis, which compared TCR beta chains of equal frequency, found the HLA-associated ones more clonally expanded.

The J segment lost 6 bases and the V segment lost 2 bases, leaving 1 base of the junction unmatched. The germline V gene has CDR1 MNHEY and CDR2 SVGAGI. The CDR3 is 14 residues long. Use of 60 Vbeta and 13 Jbeta primers characterized the PCR. TCRdb's copy holds only in-frame clones and misses some; the assay was immunoSEQ multiplex PCR. The sample records approximately 220,000 clones, approximately 80% being singletons. With regard to this clone: The antigen is unknown.

The sample comprised PBMCs. The rearrangement joins TRBV6-5 to TRBJ2-1; 10 nucleotides match TRBD2. This clonotype was sampled from a boy between 2 and 10 years old in good health and CMV-seronegative. CDR3 sequence reads: CASSYASGSNEQFF. CDR3 bases: TGTGCCAGCAGTTACGCTAGCGGGAGCAATGAGCAGTTCTTC.